Following are 32 T cell receptor beta chains from one sample sequenced in a study of identical twins. TCRdb recomputed calls from the 5' RACE reads with MiXCR, one row per CDR3 protein. In the table there are about 340,000 distinct CDR3 sequences, 10% to 15% of which are singletons. This sample also appeared in a second study, on yellow fever vaccine responses in identical twins.

Sequenced: CD8+ T cells sorted from blood. The receptors were sampled from a woman between 18 and 29 years old in good health.

This clonotype has only a few counts. The chain couples TRBV20-1 to TRBJ1-2; D not certain. Trimming stripped 6 bases from V and 1 base from J, with 12 bases between. The length of the CDR3 is 13 residues. Germline-derived CDR1 and CDR2 are DFQATT and SNEGSKA (reference sequence). CDR3 sequence reads: CSAGGHDNYGYTF. The CDR3 DNA follows: TGCAGTGCAGGCGGGCACGATAACTATGGCTACACCTTC.

This chain connects TRBV7-9 to TRBJ2-1, with D unclear. The germline gives CDR1 SEHNR, CDR2 FQNEAQ (reference sequence). The CDR3 runs 14 residues. V lost 1 base and J 5 bases, leaving 9 bases between the germline ends. CDR3 region: CASSLDPAHNEQFF. Written as DNA, the CDR3 is TGTGCCAGCAGCTTAGATCCCGCCCACAATGAGCAGTTCTTC.

The chain links TRBV18 to TRBJ1-2; 8 bases map to TRBD1. This CDR3 has 15 amino acids. J was trimmed by 0 bases and V by 5 bases; bases with no gene match: 5. Germline values: CDR1 KGHSH, CDR2 LQKENI. The CDR3 protein is CASSSDRGANYGYTF. CDR3 coding DNA: TGTGCCAGCTCAAGCGACAGGGGAGCTAACTATGGCTACACCTTC.

The gene calls are TRBV12-3 or TRBV12-4 and TRBJ2-2; D is perhaps TRBD2 (5 bases). V lost 3 bases, J lost 7 bases, and 15 bases lay in between. This CDR3 has 15 residues. The CDR3 nucleotides are TGTGCCAGCAGTTTCGGGGTCTTATGGGGCGGGGAGCTGTTTTTT. Protein: CASSFGVLWGGELFF.

This clonotype has a handful of counts. The V and J genes are TRBV6-5 and TRBJ2-1; 9 bases map to TRBD2. This CDR3 is 17 amino acids long. Looked up from germline, CDR1 is MNHEY and CDR2 is SVGAGI. Germline trimming cut 4 bases from V and 2 bases from J; bases unmatched to any gene: 9. The CDR3 DNA sequence: TGTGCCAGCAGTTTAAGGTCCAGCGGGAGGACCTACAATGAGCAGTTCTTC. Amino acid sequence: CASSLRSSGRTYNEQFF.

The chain links TRBV6-1 to TRBJ2-1; 8 positions agree with TRBD1. Germline-derived CDR1 and CDR2 are MNHNS and SASEGT. V shed 5 bases, J shed 7 bases, and the junction held 7 bases outside the gene matches. This CDR3 spans 14 amino acids. The CDR3 sequence: CASSRTGGGNEQFF. DNA for the CDR3: TGTGCCAGCAGTCGAACAGGGGGTGGGAATGAGCAGTTCTTC.

This clonotype was recorded many times. This chain joins TRBV20-1 and TRBJ2-7, with TRBD1 identical over 8 bases. The V gene's germline CDR1 is DFQATT and CDR2 SNEGSKA (reference sequence). This CDR3 is 8 amino acids long. The chain's CDR3 is CRTGVPYV. DNA for the CDR3: TGCAGGACAGGGGTCCCGTACGTC.

This clonotype turned up a few times. The J gene is TRBJ2-7, the V gene TRBV7-9; TRBD2 agrees at 14 bases. This CDR3 is built from 15 residues. J lost 0 bases, V lost 8 bases, and 3 bases had no gene match. The V gene's germline CDR1 is SEHNR and CDR2 FQNEAQ (reference sequence). The CDR3: CASAGTSGGSYEQYF. CDR3 in DNA: TGTGCCAGCGCCGGGACTAGCGGGGGCTCCTACGAGCAGTACTTC.

This clonotype has at least ten counts. CDR3 region: CASSERLAGGYEQFF. The CDR3 DNA is TGTGCCAGCAGTGAAAGACTAGCGGGGGGGTATGAGCAGTTCTTC. The V and J genes are TRBV6-1 and TRBJ2-1; TRBD2 agrees at 14 bases. V shed 2 bases, J shed 8 bases, and the junction held 2 bases outside the gene matches. This CDR3 contains 15 residues. Germline V gene data show CDR1 as MNHNS and CDR2 as SASEGT.

This clonotype was counted many times. The DNA for the CDR3 is TGTGCCAGCAGTCCTCGGACAGGGGCGCAGGAGACCCAGTACTTC. Protein: CASSPRTGAQETQYF. The J gene is TRBJ2-5, the V gene TRBV12-3 or TRBV12-4; TRBD1 agrees at 9 bases. The CDR3 covers 15 residues. Trimming cost V 5 bases and J 5 bases; bases outside gene matches: 9.

This clonotype came up a few times. The chain couples TRBV27 to TRBJ2-7; 7 nucleotides agree with TRBD1. Germline loops: CDR1 MNHEY, CDR2 SMNVEV (reference sequence). V lost 3 bases and J lost 2; bases outside the gene matches: 7. The CDR3 covers 15 residues. The CDR3 protein is CASSFSRGPPYEQYV. CDR3 coding DNA: TGTGCCAGCAGTTTTTCAAGGGGGCCGCCCTACGAGCAGTACGTC.

This chain links TRBV11-1 with TRBJ2-2; 7 nucleotides line up with TRBD2. V was clipped by 3 bases and J by 4 bases; unmatched bases: 5. The CDR3 consists of 15 residues. Germline CDR1 is SGHAT and CDR2 is FQDESV (reference sequence). CDR3 amino acids: CASSFTRGSTGELFF. The CDR3 DNA is TGTGCCAGCAGCTTCACGCGGGGGAGCACCGGGGAGCTGTTTTTT.

This chain connects TRBV15 to TRBJ2-7; D is perhaps TRBD1 (5 bases). V lost 0 bases to trimming and J lost 4 bases, with 16 bases between them. The CDR3 is 16 residues long. From germline, CDR1 is LNHNV and CDR2 YYDKDF (reference sequence). CDR3 sequence: CATSRDVQGGYYEQYF. CDR3 sequence (DNA): TGTGCCACCAGCAGAGATGTGCAGGGTGGCTATTACGAGCAGTACTTC.

The V and J genes are TRBV5-5 and TRBJ2-1; D gene ambiguous. In germline, CDR1 is SGHKS, CDR2 YYEKEE (reference sequence). The CDR3 is 15 residues long. Trimming removed 3 bases at V and 0 bases at J, with 10 bases between. The DNA of the CDR3 is TGTGCCAGCAGCTATACACAGAGCTCCTACAATGAGCAGTTCTTC. This gives the protein CASSYTQSSYNEQFF.

This clonotype was seen more than once but under ten times. This chain joins TRBV5-5 and TRBJ1-5; D might be TRBD1 (5 bases). In germline, CDR1 is SGHKS, CDR2 YYEKEE (reference sequence). This CDR3 has 13 residues. V was shortened by 5 bases and J by 4 bases, with 10 bases between the two germline ends. CDR3 sequence reads: CASRLGVNQPQHF. The CDR3 DNA sequence: TGTGCCAGCAGACTGGGGGTGAATCAGCCCCAGCATTTT.

Ten or more counts support this clonotype. The V gene is TRBV28, the J gene TRBJ2-5; no clear D gene. V gave up 5 bases and J gave up 5 bases, with 6 bases separating them. Germline V gives CDR1 MDHEN, CDR2 SYDVKM. The CDR3 consists of 11 residues. The CDR3 DNA is TGTGCCAGCAGTATCTCCGAGACCCAGTACTTC. It codes for CASSISETQYF.

The chain recombines TRBV24-1 with TRBJ1-4, with D tentatively TRBD1 (6 bases). V lost 10 bases and J lost 2, with 10 bases in between. The CDR3 consists of 13 residues. Germline loops: CDR1 KGHDR, CDR2 SFDVKD. This chain's CDR3 is CATSDSTNEKLFF. The CDR3 DNA reads as TGTGCCACTTCGGACAGTACTAATGAAAAACTGTTTTTT.

This clonotype came up a few times. The rearrangement links TRBV4-1 to TRBJ2-1; no definite D call. The CDR3 totals 14 residues. Germline CDR1 and CDR2: MGHRA and YSYEKL. Between the trimmed V and J ends, which lost 0 bases and 5 bases, there was a span of 8 bases. The CDR3 nucleotides read TGCGCCAGCAGCCAAGACCCGGGCCACAATGAGCAGTTCTTC. This translates into CASSQDPGHNEQFF.

This clonotype has just a few counts. The rearrangement joins TRBV21-1 to TRBJ2-3; TRBD2 is the table's D call, not checked against the DNA. TRBV21-1 is shown as a pseudogene. The CDR3 is 18 residues long. CDR3 bases: TGTGCCAGCAGCATCCGTCTGGCGGGACGGAGGTTAACAGATACGCAGTATTTT. Translation: CASSIRLAGRRLTDTQYF.

The chain couples TRBV27 to TRBJ1-1; D may be TRBD1 (5 bases). Between the trimmed V and J ends, which lost 5 bases and 1 base, there was a span of 11 bases. Per germline, CDR1 MNHEY and CDR2 SMNVEV (reference sequence). The CDR3 covers 14 residues. The CDR3 region is CASSARGTNTEAFF. CDR3 coding DNA: TGTGCCAGCAGTGCTAGGGGCACGAACACTGAAGCTTTCTTT.

The rearrangement uses TRBV2 and TRBJ2-1, with 9 bases identical to TRBD2. V was clipped by 2 bases and J by 1 base; unmatched bases: 3. The CDR3 spans 16 residues. Germline V CDR1 and CDR2: SNHLY, FYNNEI. The DNA for the CDR3 is TGTGCCAGCAGTGAATGGCGGGGGGGGTCCTACAATGAGCAGTTCTTC. Translated, it gives CASSEWRGGSYNEQFF.

The chain uses TRBV7-2 and TRBJ1-2, with D possibly TRBD1 on 5 matching bases. Germline loops: CDR1 SGHTA, CDR2 FQGNSA. This CDR3 contains 14 residues. V was clipped by 5 bases and J by 4 bases, with 14 bases between them. The CDR3 region is CASSGTTDVYGYTF. DNA of the CDR3: TGTGCCAGCAGCGGGACGACAGACGTCTATGGCTACACCTTC.

This clonotype was detected only a few times. This chain joins TRBV27 and TRBJ1-2; no definite D call. Per germline, CDR1 MNHEY and CDR2 SMNVEV (reference sequence). The V end lost 3 bases, the J end lost 8 bases, and 13 bases lay between the germline ends. This CDR3 comprises 13 residues. This CDR3 reads CASSFGRMKGYTF. Here the CDR3 DNA reads TGTGCCAGCAGTTTCGGGCGAATGAAGGGCTACACCTTC.

This clonotype was seen repeatedly, ten times or more. This chain uses TRBV24-1 with TRBJ2-1; D not resolved. This CDR3 is 15 amino acids long. Germline V gene lookup returns CDR1 KGHDR and CDR2 SFDVKD. V dropped 9 bases and J dropped 2 bases, with 16 bases sitting between them. This CDR3 is CATGGVGFPYNEQFF. The CDR3 DNA is TGTGCCACCGGTGGTGTGGGGTTCCCCTACAATGAGCAGTTCTTC.

This clonotype was counted many times. J is TRBJ2-1 and V is TRBV5-1; D may be TRBD1 or TRBD2 (6 bases each). Trimming removed 2 bases from V and 5 bases from J, with 14 bases in between. The germline V gene has CDR1 SGHRS and CDR2 YFSETQ. The CDR3 has 15 amino acids. Written as DNA, the CDR3 is TGCGCCAGCAGCTTAAGCCGGGGGCAGCACAATGAGCAGTTCTTC. It codes for CASSLSRGQHNEQFF.

The chain links TRBV12-3 or TRBV12-4 to TRBJ2-5; 10 bases are a match to TRBD1. Trimming cost V 6 bases and J 5 bases; bases outside gene matches: 6. The CDR3 sequence is 14 residues long. DNA for the CDR3: TGTGCCAGCAGGTTGACAGGGGGCGAGGAGACCCAGTACTTC. Amino acids: CASRLTGGEETQYF.

The rearrangement uses TRBV9 and TRBJ2-1, with 9 nucleotides matching TRBD2. Germline V gene sequence: CDR1 SGDLS, CDR2 YYNGEE. This CDR3 is 14 amino acids long. The V segment lost 2 bases and the J segment 5 bases; nucleotides outside the gene matches: 2. CDR3 bases: TGTGCCAGCAGCGTCTTAGCGGGAGACAATGAGCAGTTCTTC. As protein: CASSVLAGDNEQFF.

This chain joins TRBV12-3 or TRBV12-4 and TRBJ1-6; 10 bases line up with TRBD1. This CDR3 spans 16 amino acids. V lost 2 bases and J lost 10; bases outside the gene matches: 8. CDR3 residues: CASSLTGQGFGSPLHF. The DNA for the CDR3 is TGTGCCAGCAGTTTAACGGGACAGGGGTTTGGGTCACCCCTCCACTTT.

This clonotype was seen a few times. The chain is built from TRBV29-1 and TRBJ2-1; D uncertain. Deletions cut 3 bases from V and 2 bases from J, with 8 bases between. This CDR3 is 13 amino acids long. Germline CDR1 reads SQVTM; CDR2 reads ANQGSEA. The CDR3 protein is CSVDGAPYNEQFF. The CDR3 DNA reads TGCAGCGTTGACGGAGCCCCCTACAATGAGCAGTTCTTC.

With respect to this clonotype: The junction differs from germline at one of its ends, possibly a read error. The chain has TRBV7-9 and TRBJ2-7, with 10 bases that match TRBD1. Germline lookup yields CDR1 SEHNR and CDR2 FQNEAQ (reference sequence). The CDR3 has 15 amino acids. The CDR3 DNA follows: TGTGCCAGCAGCATAGCGGACAGGGGGAACTACGAGCAGTACTTC. Protein sequence: CASSIADRGNYEQYF.

This clonotype was seen many times. This chain links TRBV28 with TRBJ1-5; D is unresolved. V lost 3 bases and J 0 bases, leaving 6 bases between the germline ends. There are 14 residues in the CDR3. Germline CDR1 is MDHEN and CDR2 is SYDVKM. The CDR3 reads CASSFQISNQPQHF. The CDR3 coding sequence is TGTGCCAGCAGTTTTCAGATTAGCAATCAGCCCCAGCATTTT.

This clonotype has a handful of counts. The V call is TRBV7-8, the J call TRBJ2-1; the D call may be TRBD1 or TRBD2 (6 bases each). Deletions cut 2 bases from V and 5 bases from J, with 16 bases between. The CDR3 covers 16 residues. In germline, CDR1 is SGHVS, CDR2 FQNEAQ. The DNA of the CDR3 is TGTGCCAGCAGCTTATATGTGGCGGGGACAAACAATGAGCAGTTCTTC. Translated, it gives CASSLYVAGTNNEQFF. The full variable domain, rest sourced from reference TRBV7-8 and TRBJ2-1, is GAGVSQSPRYKVAKRGQDVALRCDPISGHVSLFWYQQALGQGPEFLTYFQNEAQLDKSGLPSDRFFAERPEGSVSTLKIQRTQQEDSAVYLCASSLYVAGTNNEQFFGPGTRLTVL.